This TCR beta chain was captured by sequencing in a study of blood T cell repertoires in COVID-19. This clone was picked up one time. Germline CDR1 and CDR2: PRHDT and FYEKMQ (reference sequence). V trimming: 3 bases; J trimming: 3 bases; junction bases outside the gene matches: 8. CDR3 length: 16 residues. Under the authors' procedure: Amplified reference gene primers provided the basis for estimating nucleated cell counts. The assay was immunoSEQ multiplex PCR, and TCRdb's table has in-frame clones only and misses some. That table supplies the V and J calls and clone size; D and trimming were determined from the DNA. Here the sample spans 310,000 or so clones, approximately 86% being singletons.

The sequenced material came from peripheral blood. This chain uses TRBV13 with TRBJ1-3; TRBD1 matches 7 bases. The sequence came from a woman under 40 who had recovered from COVID-19. CDR3 sequence: CASSFGTASFGNTIYF. The DNA for the CDR3 is TGTGCCAGCAGCTTCGGGACAGCTAGTTTTGGAAACACCATATATTTT.